These 2 T cell receptor beta chains were all obtained from the same sample, sequenced in a study of STAT3 mutations in large granular lymphocyte leukemia. The study, taken as a whole, reports: Every T-cell large granular lymphocyte leukemia patient had at least one immunodominant TCR beta clonotype.

What these receptors recognize is not known. Produced via immunoSEQ multiplex PCR; TCRdb's table is partial and in-frame only. Of approximately 4,500 clones listed, approximately 82% were seen once; the top ten hold 77%. Sequencing used peripheral blood mononuclear cells. The receptors originated from a man aged 35 to 55 with T-cell large granular lymphocyte leukemia. Some clones in this sample may be carry-over from other donors' samples.

The chain combines TRBV27 with TRBJ1-2; D may be TRBD1 (6 bases). The germline CDR1 and CDR2 sequences are MNHEY and SMNVEV (reference sequence). This CDR3 comprises 15 residues. V lost 6 bases and J lost 5, with 19 bases in between. The CDR3 reads CASSKIGQTRYGYTF. The CDR3 DNA is TGTGCCAGCAGCAAAATAGGACAGACGAGATATGGCTACACCTTC.

The V and J genes are TRBV4-3 and TRBJ2-5; 8 nucleotides agree with TRBD1. Unmatched junction bases numbered 6, after V lost 4 bases and J lost 5 bases. The germline CDR1 and CDR2 sequences are LGHNA and YSLEER. The CDR3 is made up of 14 amino acids. CDR3 nucleotides: TGCGCCAGCAGCCGGGACAGGAGAAGGGAGACCCAGTACTTC. This codes for CASSRDRRRETQYF.